These 6 T cell receptor beta chains share one sample of origin, sequenced in a study of T cells in Graves' hyperthyroidism and ophthalmopathy. From RNA transcripts, TCR beta CDR3 regions were amplified. In the first-round RT-PCR of the TCR CDR3, the HTBI primer set was used. TCRdb called the multiplex PCR reads again in MiXCR, with one record for every CDR3 protein. The table lists under 400,000 distinct CDR3 sequences, roughly 15% of them singletons. Sequencing input: blood. The receptors derive from a woman in her fifties or sixties with Graves' ophthalmopathy.

This chain connects TRBV27 to TRBJ2-5; 9 nucleotides line up with TRBD1. This CDR3 spans 15 amino acids. The trim removed 2 bases at V and 5 bases at J, leaving 6 bases unmatched. Germline CDR1 MNHEY, CDR2 SMNVEV (reference sequence). The CDR3 is CASSLENRGLETQYF. In DNA, the CDR3 is TGTGCCAGCAGTTTAGAGAACAGGGGGCTCGAGACCCAGTACTTC.

This clonotype was seen repeatedly, ten times or more. The chain joins TRBV11-2 to TRBJ2-2; D uncertain. CDR1 and CDR2 from the germline V gene are SGHAT and FQNNGV. Trimming shortened V by 5 bases and J by 0 bases, and 13 bases separated the two germline ends. This CDR3 contains 16 residues. The CDR3 sequence: CASSPLRVANTGELFF. The CDR3 DNA is TGTGCCAGCAGCCCGCTTAGGGTAGCGAACACCGGGGAGCTGTTTTTT.

This clonotype was observed a few times. The DNA for the CDR3 is TGTGCCATCAGGGGACAGAGGCTAGACTCTGGAAACACCATATATTTT. This translates into CAIRGQRLDSGNTIYF. This chain connects TRBV10-3 to TRBJ1-3; 7 bases agree with TRBD1. The CDR3 consists of 16 residues. V lost 6 bases to trimming and J lost 0 bases; unmatched junction nucleotides: 8. Germline V gene lookup returns CDR1 ENHRY and CDR2 SYGVKD.

Many counts were recorded for this clonotype. The rearrangement links TRBV6-6 to TRBJ2-7; D is possibly TRBD1 or TRBD2 (5 bases each). CDR3 length: 16 amino acids. Germline V lookup: CDR1 MNHNY, CDR2 SVGAGI (reference sequence). V lost 0 bases, J lost 2 bases, and 14 bases lay in between. CDR3 in amino acids: CASSYSGGVYPYEQYF. CDR3 sequence (DNA): TGTGCCAGCAGTTACTCTGGGGGAGTATACCCCTACGAGCAGTACTTC.

CDR3 region: CASSLQENSPLHF. The CDR3 DNA sequence: TGTGCCAGCAGTCTTCAGGAGAATTCACCCCTCCACTTT. The genes are TRBV12-3 or TRBV12-4 and TRBJ1-6, with D unresolved. This CDR3 has 13 amino acids. V was clipped by 5 bases and J by 7 bases, with 9 bases between them.

This clonotype was seen at least ten times. The chain employs TRBV28 and TRBJ2-7; D perhaps matches TRBD1 (6 bases). Germline assignment: CDR1 MDHEN and CDR2 SYDVKM. The V and J ends lost 3 bases and 6 bases respectively, with 15 bases between them. The CDR3 contains 14 residues. CDR3: CASSFQRTVAEQYF. For the CDR3, the DNA is TGTGCCAGCAGTTTCCAAAGGACAGTAGCCGAGCAGTACTTC.